The next 5 T cell receptor beta chains were all read from a single sample in a study of blood T cell repertoires in COVID-19. The method was immunoSEQ multiplex PCR; TCRdb's version includes in-frame clones alone and lacks a portion of them. The sample comprises roughly 65,000 clones, approximately 89% of which are singletons, and approximately 35% rests with the top ten. Sequenced sample: peripheral blood. The receptors originated from an elderly woman with active or convalescent COVID-19.

The rearrangement joins TRBV30 to TRBJ2-3; 10 nucleotides align to TRBD2. CDR1 GTSNPN and CDR2 SVGIG come from the germline V gene (reference sequence). The CDR3 extends over 14 amino acids. Unmatched junction bases numbered 7, after V lost 4 bases and J lost 6 bases. The CDR3 region is CAWIVLAGEDTQYF. The CDR3 nucleotides are TGTGCCTGGATAGTCCTAGCGGGGGAGGATACGCAGTATTTT.

The chain has TRBV6-2 or TRBV6-3 and TRBJ2-3, with TRBD2 matching 12 bases. The V gene end was trimmed by 2 bases and the J gene end by 4 bases; junction bases not matched to a gene: 7. Germline V lookup: CDR1 MNHEY, CDR2 SVGEGT. The CDR3 sequence is 17 residues long. The CDR3 is CASSYGSLAGGADTQYF. CDR3 nucleotide sequence: TGTGCCAGCAGTTACGGATCGCTAGCGGGGGGGGCAGATACGCAGTATTTT.

The chain employs TRBV19 and TRBJ1-5; 7 nucleotides align to TRBD1. Germline-derived CDR1 and CDR2 are LNHDA and SQIVND (reference sequence). This CDR3 comprises 16 residues. V was clipped by 5 bases and J by 0 bases; unmatched bases: 7. CDR3: CASSFHRQGSNQPQHF. In nucleotides, the CDR3 is TGTGCCAGTAGTTTTCACAGACAGGGTAGCAATCAGCCCCAGCATTTT. The full variable domain, with the rest looked up from reference TRBV19 and TRBJ1-5, is DGGITQSPKYLFRKEGQNVTLSCEQNLNHDAMYWYRQDPGQGLRLIYYSQIVNDFQKGDIAEGYSVSREKKESFPLTVTSAQKNPTAFYLCASSFHRQGSNQPQHFGDGTRLSIL.

The gene calls are TRBV7-2 and TRBJ2-7; TRBD2 agrees at 10 bases. CDR1 is SGHTA and CDR2 is FQGNSA in the germline V gene. The junction had 4 bases not matched to a gene; V was cut back by 1 base and J by 4 bases. The CDR3 spans 15 residues. CDR3 amino acids: CASSLESGGAYEQYF. In DNA, the CDR3 is TGTGCCAGCAGCTTAGAAAGCGGGGGGGCATACGAGCAGTACTTC. Using reference TRBV7-2 and TRBJ2-7 for the parts outside the CDR3, the full variable domain is GAGVSQSPSNKVTEKGKDVELRCDPISGHTALYWYRQSLGQGLEFLIYFQGNSAPDKSGLPSDRFSAERTGGSVSTLTIQRTQQEDSAVYLCASSLESGGAYEQYFGPGTRLTVT.

The chain is built from TRBV7-9 and TRBJ2-5; 8 nucleotides agree with TRBD1. CDR1 is SEHNR, CDR2 FQNEAQ, per germline (reference sequence). CDR3 length: 14 residues. The V segment lost 9 bases and the J segment 5 bases; nucleotides outside the gene matches: 11. The CDR3, as DNA: TGTGCCAGTGGATCCCGGGACAGGCGGGAGACCCAGTACTTC. Its translation is CASGSRDRRETQYF.